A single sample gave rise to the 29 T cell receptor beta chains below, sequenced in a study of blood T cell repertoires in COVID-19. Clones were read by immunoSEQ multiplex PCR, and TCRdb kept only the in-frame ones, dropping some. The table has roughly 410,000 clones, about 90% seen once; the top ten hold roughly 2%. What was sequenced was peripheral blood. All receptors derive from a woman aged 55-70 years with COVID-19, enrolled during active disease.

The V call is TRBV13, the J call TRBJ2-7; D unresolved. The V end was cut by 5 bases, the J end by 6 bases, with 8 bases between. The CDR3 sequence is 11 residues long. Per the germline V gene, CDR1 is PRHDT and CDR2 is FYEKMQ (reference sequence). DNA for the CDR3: TGTGCCAGCAGCCCCTCTTCCGAGCAGTACTTC. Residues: CASSPSSEQYF.

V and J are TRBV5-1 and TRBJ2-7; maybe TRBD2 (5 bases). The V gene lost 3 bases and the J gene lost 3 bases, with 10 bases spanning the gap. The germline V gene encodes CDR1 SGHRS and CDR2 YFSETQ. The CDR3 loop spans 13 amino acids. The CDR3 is CASSSGSSYEQYF. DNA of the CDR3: TGCGCCAGCAGCTCTGGGAGTAGCTACGAGCAGTACTTC.

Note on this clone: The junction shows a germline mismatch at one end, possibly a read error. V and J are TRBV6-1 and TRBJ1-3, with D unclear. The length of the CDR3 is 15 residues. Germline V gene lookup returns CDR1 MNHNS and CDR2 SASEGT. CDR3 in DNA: TGTGCCAGCAGCGAAGACCGCAGCTCTGGAAACACCATATATTTT. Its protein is CASSEDRSSGNTIYF.

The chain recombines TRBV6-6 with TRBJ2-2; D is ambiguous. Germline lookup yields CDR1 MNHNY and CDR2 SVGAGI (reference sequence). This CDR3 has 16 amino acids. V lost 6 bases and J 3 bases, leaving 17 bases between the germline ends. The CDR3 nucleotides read TGTGCCAGCAGCCCGCGATTTACCTCTTACACCGGGGAGCTGTTTTTT. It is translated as CASSPRFTSYTGELFF.

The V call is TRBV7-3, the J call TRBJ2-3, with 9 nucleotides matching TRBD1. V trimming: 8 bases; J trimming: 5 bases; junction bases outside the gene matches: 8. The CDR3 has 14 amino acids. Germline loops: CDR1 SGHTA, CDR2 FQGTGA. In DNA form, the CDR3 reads TGTGCCAGCTCCGGACAGGGGCTGAGAGATACGCAGTATTTT. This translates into CASSGQGLRDTQYF.

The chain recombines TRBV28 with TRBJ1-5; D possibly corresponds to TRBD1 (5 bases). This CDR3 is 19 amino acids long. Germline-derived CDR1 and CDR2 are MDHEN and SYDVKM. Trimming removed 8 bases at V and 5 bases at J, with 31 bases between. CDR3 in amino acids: CASPPSVRAGSAWDQPQHF. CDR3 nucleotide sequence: TGTGCCAGCCCCCCCAGCGTTAGGGCAGGGTCTGCGTGGGATCAGCCCCAGCATTTT.

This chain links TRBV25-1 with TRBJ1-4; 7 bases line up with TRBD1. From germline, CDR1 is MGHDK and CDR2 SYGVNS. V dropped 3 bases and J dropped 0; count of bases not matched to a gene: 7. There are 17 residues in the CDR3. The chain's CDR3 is CASSDPTTGATNEKLFF. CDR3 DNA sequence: TGTGCCAGCAGTGATCCGACCACAGGGGCAACTAATGAAAAACTGTTTTTT.

The CDR3 region is CASSLGTGGSEAFF. DNA of the CDR3: TGTGCCAGCAGCTTAGGGACAGGGGGCTCTGAAGCTTTCTTT. V usage is TRBV7-3 and J usage is TRBJ1-1, with TRBD1 matching 12 bases. Germline values: CDR1 SGHTA, CDR2 FQGTGA. The CDR3 length is 14 residues. V lost 2 bases, J lost 6 bases, and 1 base stayed unmatched.

This chain's CDR3 is CASRSGTENEELFF. CDR3 in DNA: TGCGCCAGCAGGTCCGGGACAGAGAATGAGGAACTGTTTTTT. The J gene is TRBJ1-4, the V gene TRBV5-1; 7 bases line up with TRBD1. Germline CDR1 SGHRS, CDR2 YFSETQ. The CDR3 spans 14 residues. Unmatched junction bases numbered 13, after V lost 5 bases and J lost 12 bases. Based on the CDR3 plus reference TRBV5-1 and TRBJ1-4, the full variable domain is KAGVTQTPRYLIKTRGQQVTLSCSPISGHRSVSWYQQTPGQGLQFLFEYFSETQRNKGNFPGRFSGRQFSNSRSEMNVSTLELGDSALYLCASRSGTENEELFFGSGTQLSVL.

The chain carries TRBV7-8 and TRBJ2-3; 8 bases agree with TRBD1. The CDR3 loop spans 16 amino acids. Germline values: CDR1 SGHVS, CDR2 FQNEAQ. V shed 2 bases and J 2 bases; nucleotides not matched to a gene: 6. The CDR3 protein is CASSLRGTGPTDTQYF. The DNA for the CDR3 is TGTGCCAGCAGCTTAAGGGGGACAGGTCCCACAGATACGCAGTATTTT.

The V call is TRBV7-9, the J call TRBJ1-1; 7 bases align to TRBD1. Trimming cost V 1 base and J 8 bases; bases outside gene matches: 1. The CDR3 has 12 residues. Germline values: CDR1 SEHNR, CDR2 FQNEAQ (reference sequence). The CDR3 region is CASSLETGEAFF. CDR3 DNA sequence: TGTGCCAGCAGCTTAGAGACAGGGGAAGCTTTCTTT.

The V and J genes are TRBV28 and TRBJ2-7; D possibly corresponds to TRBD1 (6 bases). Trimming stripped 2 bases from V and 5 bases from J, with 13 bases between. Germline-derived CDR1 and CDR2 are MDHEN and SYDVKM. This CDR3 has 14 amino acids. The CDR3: CASSLGGLGDEQYF. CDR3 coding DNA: TGTGCCAGCAGTTTAGGGGGCTTGGGGGACGAGCAGTACTTC.

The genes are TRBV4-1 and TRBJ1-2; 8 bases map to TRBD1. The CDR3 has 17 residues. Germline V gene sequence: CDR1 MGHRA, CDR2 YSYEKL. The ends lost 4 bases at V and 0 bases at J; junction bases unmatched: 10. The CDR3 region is CASSLPGGYSTNYGYTF. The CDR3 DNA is TGCGCCAGCAGCCTTCCAGGGGGCTACTCCACTAACTATGGCTACACCTTC.

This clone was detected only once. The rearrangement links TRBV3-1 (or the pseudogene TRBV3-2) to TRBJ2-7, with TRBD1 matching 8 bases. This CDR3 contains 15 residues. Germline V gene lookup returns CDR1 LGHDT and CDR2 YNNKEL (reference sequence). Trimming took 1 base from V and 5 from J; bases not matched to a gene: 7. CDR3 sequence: CASSQGGDRGHEQYF. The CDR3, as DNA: TGTGCCAGCAGCCAAGGTGGAGACAGGGGCCACGAGCAGTACTTC.

The CDR3 loop is CAITGRGQGSGELFF. CDR3 DNA: TGTGCCATCACCGGACGGGGACAGGGTTCCGGGGAGCTGTTTTTT. The chain employs TRBV10-3 and TRBJ2-2; 9 bases match TRBD1. The CDR3 is 15 residues long. V lost 7 bases, J lost 6 bases, and 9 bases stayed unmatched. CDR1 is ENHRY, CDR2 SYGVKD, per germline.

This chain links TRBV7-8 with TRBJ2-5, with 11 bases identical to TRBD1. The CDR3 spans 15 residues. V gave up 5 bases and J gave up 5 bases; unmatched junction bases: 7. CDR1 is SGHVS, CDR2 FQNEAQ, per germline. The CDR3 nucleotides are TGTGCCAGCAGCAATCGGGACAGGGGGTGGGAGACCCAGTACTTC. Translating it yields CASSNRDRGWETQYF.

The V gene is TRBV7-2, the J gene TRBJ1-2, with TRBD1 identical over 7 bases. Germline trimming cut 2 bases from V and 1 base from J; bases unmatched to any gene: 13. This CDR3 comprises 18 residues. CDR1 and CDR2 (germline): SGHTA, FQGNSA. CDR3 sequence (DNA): TGTGCCAGCAGCTTATCTACATACGGACAGGCCATTAACTATGGCTACACCTTC. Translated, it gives CASSLSTYGQAINYGYTF.

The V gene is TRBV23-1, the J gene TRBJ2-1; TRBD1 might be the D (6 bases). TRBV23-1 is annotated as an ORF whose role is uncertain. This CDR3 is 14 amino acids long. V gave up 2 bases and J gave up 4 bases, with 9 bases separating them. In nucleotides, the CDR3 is TGCGCCAGCAGTCAACAGGGGAAATACAATGAGCAGTTCTTC. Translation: CASSQQGKYNEQFF.

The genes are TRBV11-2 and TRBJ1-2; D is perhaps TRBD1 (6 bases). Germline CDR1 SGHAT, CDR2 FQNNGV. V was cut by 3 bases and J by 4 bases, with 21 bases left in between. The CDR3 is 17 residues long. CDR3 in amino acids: CASSLAPGTMALYGYTF. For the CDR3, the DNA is TGTGCCAGCAGCTTGGCTCCCGGGACAATGGCCCTCTATGGCTACACCTTC. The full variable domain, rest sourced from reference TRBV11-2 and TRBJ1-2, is EAGVAQSPRYKIIEKRQSVAFWCNPISGHATLYWYQQILGQGPKLLIQFQNNGVVDDSQLPKDRFSAERLKGVDSTLKIQPAKLEDSAVYLCASSLAPGTMALYGYTFGSGTRLTVV.

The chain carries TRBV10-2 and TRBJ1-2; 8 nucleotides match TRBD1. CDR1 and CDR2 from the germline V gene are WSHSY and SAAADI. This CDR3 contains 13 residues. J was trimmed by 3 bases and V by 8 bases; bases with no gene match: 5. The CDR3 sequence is CASLAGGDYGYTF. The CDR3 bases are TGCGCCAGCCTAGCAGGGGGCGACTATGGCTACACCTTC.

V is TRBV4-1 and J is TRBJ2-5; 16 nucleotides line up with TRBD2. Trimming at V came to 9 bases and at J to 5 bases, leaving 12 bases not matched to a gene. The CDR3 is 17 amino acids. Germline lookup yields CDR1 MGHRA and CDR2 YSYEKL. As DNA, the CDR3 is TGCGCCAGTTCCGGGACTAGCGGGGGGGCCTTACGGGAGACCCAGTACTTC. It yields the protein CASSGTSGGALRETQYF.

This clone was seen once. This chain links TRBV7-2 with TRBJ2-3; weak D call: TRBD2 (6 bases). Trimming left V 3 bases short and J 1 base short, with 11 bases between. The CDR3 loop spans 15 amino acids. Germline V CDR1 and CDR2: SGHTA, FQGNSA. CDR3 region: CASSLEGLGTDTQYF. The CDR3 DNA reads TGTGCCAGCAGCTTGGAGGGTCTGGGCACAGATACGCAGTATTTT.

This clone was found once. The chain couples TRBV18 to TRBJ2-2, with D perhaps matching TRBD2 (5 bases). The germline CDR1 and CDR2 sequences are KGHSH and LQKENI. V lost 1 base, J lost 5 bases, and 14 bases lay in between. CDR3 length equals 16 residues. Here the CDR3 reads CASSPRRTGTTGELFF. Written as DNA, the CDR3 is TGTGCCAGCTCACCACGACGGACTGGAACAACCGGGGAGCTGTTTTTT.

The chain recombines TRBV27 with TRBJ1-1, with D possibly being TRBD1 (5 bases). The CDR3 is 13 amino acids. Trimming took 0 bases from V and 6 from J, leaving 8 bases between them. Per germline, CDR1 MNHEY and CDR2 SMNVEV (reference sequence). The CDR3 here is CASSLSGAPEAFF. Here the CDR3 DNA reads TGTGCCAGCAGTTTATCAGGGGCCCCTGAAGCTTTCTTT.

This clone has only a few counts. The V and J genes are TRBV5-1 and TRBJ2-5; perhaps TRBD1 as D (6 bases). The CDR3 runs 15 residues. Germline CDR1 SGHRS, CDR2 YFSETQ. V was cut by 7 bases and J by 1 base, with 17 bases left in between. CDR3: CASAGGQLLQETQYF. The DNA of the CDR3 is TGCGCCAGCGCCGGAGGACAGCTCCTCCAAGAGACCCAGTACTTC.

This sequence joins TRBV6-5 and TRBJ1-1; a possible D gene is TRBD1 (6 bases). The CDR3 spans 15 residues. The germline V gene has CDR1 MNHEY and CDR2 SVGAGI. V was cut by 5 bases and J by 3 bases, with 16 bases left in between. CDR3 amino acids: CASSPGTPEDTEAFF. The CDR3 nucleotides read TGTGCCAGCAGTCCTGGGACACCCGAGGACACTGAAGCTTTCTTT.

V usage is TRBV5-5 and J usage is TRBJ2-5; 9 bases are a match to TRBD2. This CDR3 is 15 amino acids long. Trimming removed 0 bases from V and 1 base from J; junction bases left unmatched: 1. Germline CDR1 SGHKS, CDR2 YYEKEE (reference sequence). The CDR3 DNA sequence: TGTGCCAGCAGCTTGGGACTAGCGGTCCAAGAGACCCAGTACTTC. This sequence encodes CASSLGLAVQETQYF.

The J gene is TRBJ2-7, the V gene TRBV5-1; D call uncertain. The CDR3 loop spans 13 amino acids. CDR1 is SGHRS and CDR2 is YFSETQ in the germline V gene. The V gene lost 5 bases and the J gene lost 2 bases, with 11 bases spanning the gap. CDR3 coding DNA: TGCGCCAGCAGGCTACAGTATCCCTACGAGCAGTACTTC. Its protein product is CASRLQYPYEQYF. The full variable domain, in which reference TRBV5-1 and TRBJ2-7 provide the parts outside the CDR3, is KAGVTQTPRYLIKTRGQQVTLSCSPISGHRSVSWYQQTPGQGLQFLFEYFSETQRNKGNFPGRFSGRQFSNSRSEMNVSTLELGDSALYLCASRLQYPYEQYFGPGTRLTVT.

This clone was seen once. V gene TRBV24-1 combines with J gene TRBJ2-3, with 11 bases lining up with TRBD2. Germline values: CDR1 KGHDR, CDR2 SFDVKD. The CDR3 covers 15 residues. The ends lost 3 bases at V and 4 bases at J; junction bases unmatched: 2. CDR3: CATSDELAGADTQYF. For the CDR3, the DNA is TGTGCCACCAGTGATGAACTAGCGGGGGCAGATACGCAGTATTTT.